This T cell receptor beta chain derives from a study of blood T cell repertoires in COVID-19. Turning to the study itself: The United States, Italy and Spain were the sources of the acute and convalescent COVID-19 samples. T cells, B-cell-depleted T cells, or PBMCs provided the cDNA or gDNA that served as material.

Per the study methods: Estimates of nucleated cell counts were drawn from the amplification of reference gene primers. TCRdb's table, derived via immunoSEQ multiplex PCR, lists solely in-frame clones and lacks some. The DNA gave D and trimming, while V, J and clone size come from that table. The sample comprises 52,000 or so clones, 65% to 90% of which are singletons, and roughly 13% rests with the top ten. V lost 6 bases, J lost 6 bases, and 12 bases stayed unmatched. The V gene's germline CDR1 is MDHEN and CDR2 SYDVKM. The CDR3 consists of 17 residues. V usage is TRBV28 and J usage is TRBJ2-1; 12 bases line up with TRBD1. This sequence was found in a human donor in a cohort sampled during active COVID-19. Sample: peripheral blood. CDR3 DNA: TGTGCCAGCAGCTTCACGTTTGGGACAGGGGGCTTCAATGAGCAGTTCTTC. Amino acids: CASSFTFGTGGFNEQFF. The entire variable domain, with the rest obtained from reference TRBV28 and TRBJ2-1, is as follows: DVKVTQSSRYLVKRTGEKVFLECVQDMDHENMFWYRQDPGLGLRLIYFSYDVKMKEKGDIPEGYSVSREKKERFSLILESASTNQTSMYLCASSFTFGTGGFNEQFFGPGTRLTVL.